The entry below describes one TCR beta chain. The antigen is not known. The data were obtained in a study of T-cell memory formation after mild COVID-19. Regarding the study as a whole: The CD4+ clones that contracted clustered mainly within CM and EM, and the CD8+ clones concentrated in EMRA. Pre-infection memory harbored some responding clones, suggesting cross-reactive memory joined. CD4+ bias marked clones expanding day 15 to 37, unlike balanced contracting clones.

The CDR3 sequence is 15 residues long. CDR1 and CDR2 (germline): ENHRY, SYGVKD. With V trimmed by 3 bases and J by 1 base, 3 bases remained unmatched. After 5'RACE with constant-segment primers, TCR alpha and TCR beta cDNA libraries carrying sample barcodes and UMIs were obtained. TCRdb independently ran MiXCR on the 5' RACE reads; one entry per CDR3 protein. The sample has about 430,000 distinct CDR3 sequences, approximately 19% seen once. The gene calls are TRBV10-3 and TRBJ2-3; 8 bases align to TRBD2. Sequencing used PBMCs or a T cell subset sorted from them (not recorded which). The receptor's source is a young man who had mild COVID-19 (a few samples of this study predate the infection). Cell type and time point are not known. The CDR3: CAISEREGGTDTQYF. The CDR3 region has the DNA TGTGCCATCAGTGAACGGGAGGGGGGCACAGATACGCAGTATTTT.